This entry describes one TCR beta chain. Its antigen is as yet unknown. The data originate from a study of monozygotic twins with inflammatory bowel disease. The study, taken as a whole, reports: A reduction in TCRbeta diversity (inverse Simpson) was seen in IBD patients relative to healthy co-twins.

This CDR3 is 12 amino acids long. Germline assignment: CDR1 SQVTM and CDR2 ANQGSEA. Approximately 3,500 ng of total RNA went into each TCR library. TCRdb reprocessed the 5' RACE reads, keeping one entry per CDR3 protein, no DNA. The data show some 440,000 distinct CDR3 sequences, and the top ten clones hold 2% to 3%. This clonotype was sampled from a human donor with ulcerative colitis or Crohn's disease, or a healthy co-twin of an affected twin (not recorded which). Sequenced: blood. The V and J genes are TRBV29-1 and TRBJ2-5; TCRdb's D gene call, TRBD2, goes unchecked for lack of DNA. The CDR3 protein is CSVERAQETQYF.